This T cell receptor beta chain was retrieved from a study of early stage breast cancer tumors. CDR3 size: 14 residues. Germline values: CDR1 SGHRS, CDR2 YFSETQ. Trimming cost V 3 bases and J 3 bases, with 12 bases left between them. Libraries were prepared by immunoSEQ multiplex PCR; TCRdb keeps only in-frame clonotypes and omits some of them. The repertoire holds fewer than 30,000 clones, under 60% seen once, with around 9.1% in the top ten. This TCR came from a person aged 45-60 years with breast cancer. The sequencing input was breast tumor tissue. This chain uses TRBV5-1 with TRBJ2-5; D possibly uses TRBD1 or TRBD2 (5 bases each). CDR3: CASSYGTAKETQYF. DNA of the CDR3: TGCGCCAGCAGCTACGGGACCGCTAAAGAGACCCAGTACTTC.